This TCR beta chain was documented in a study of shared clonotypes between healthy human individuals. Study context: Each donor contributed plates that comprised three CD4 naive, three CD4 memory, two CD8 naive and one CD8 memory.

Cells designated naive CD8 were CD45RO-negative and were positively selected for CCR7, with terminally differentiated effector memory CD45RA+ cells excluded. Turning to this clone: This CDR3 is also generated by other DNA sequences in the sample.

Measured with immunoSEQ multiplex PCR; TCRdb has only the in-frame clones, and not every one. In the table there are approximately 590,000 clones, 95% of which are singletons. The sequence was collected from a woman aged 25-40 years in good health. The sequencing sample was made of naive CD8+ T cells sorted from blood.

The CDR3 spells CASSPGQTYEQYF. CDR3 bases: TGTGCCAGCAGCCCGGGACAGACCTACGAGCAGTACTTC. The gene calls are TRBV7-9 and TRBJ2-7, with TRBD1 matching over 7 bases. V shed 5 bases and J 2 bases; nucleotides not matched to a gene: 3. The length of the CDR3 is 13 residues. CDR1 is SEHNR and CDR2 is FQNEAQ in the germline V gene (reference sequence).